Ten or more counts support the clone carrying this TCR beta chain. Germline and junction disagree at one end, which may indicate a read error. Per the study methods: Estimated nucleated cell counts came from reference gene primer amplification. The repertoire was sequenced with immunoSEQ multiplex PCR; TCRdb's copy has only in-frame clones and lacks some. D and trimming were read from the DNA, whereas the V and J calls and clone size are those reported in that table. The sample holds tens of thousands of clones, around 82% seen once. The CDR3 sequence is 12 residues long. CDR1 LNHNV and CDR2 YYDKDF come from the germline V gene (reference sequence). The data belong to a study of blood T cell repertoires in COVID-19. Study information: Samples of COVID-19 (acute and convalescent) were obtained from the United States, Italy and Spain. Sample material is recorded as cDNA or gDNA derived from T cells, B-cell-depleted T cells, or PBMCs.

The clonotype originates from a human donor in a cohort sampled during active COVID-19. The genes are TRBV15 and TRBJ1-2; D unresolved. Material: peripheral blood. CDR3 sequence: CATSRDFQALSF. The CDR3 DNA is TGTGCCACCAGCAGAGATTTCCAGGCGTTAAGCTTC.